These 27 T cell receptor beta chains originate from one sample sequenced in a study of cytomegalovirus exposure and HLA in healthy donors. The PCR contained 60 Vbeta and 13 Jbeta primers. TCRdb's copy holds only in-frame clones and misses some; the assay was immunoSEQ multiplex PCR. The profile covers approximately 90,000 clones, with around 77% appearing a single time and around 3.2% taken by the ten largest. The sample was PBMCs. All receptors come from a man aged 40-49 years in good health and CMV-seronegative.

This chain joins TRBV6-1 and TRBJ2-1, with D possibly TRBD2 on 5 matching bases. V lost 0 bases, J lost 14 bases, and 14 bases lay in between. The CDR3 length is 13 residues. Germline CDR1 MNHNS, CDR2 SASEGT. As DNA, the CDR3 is TGTGCCAGCAGTGAAGCGCCGGAGGCCCTTGAGTTCTTC. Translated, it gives CASSEAPEALEFF.

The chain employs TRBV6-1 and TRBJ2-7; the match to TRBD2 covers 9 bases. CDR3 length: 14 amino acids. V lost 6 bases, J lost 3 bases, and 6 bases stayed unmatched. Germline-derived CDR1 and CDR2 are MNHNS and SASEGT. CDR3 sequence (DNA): TGTGCCAGCAGCGCTAGTAGCGGGGGCTACGAGCAGTACTTC. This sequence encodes CASSASSGGYEQYF.

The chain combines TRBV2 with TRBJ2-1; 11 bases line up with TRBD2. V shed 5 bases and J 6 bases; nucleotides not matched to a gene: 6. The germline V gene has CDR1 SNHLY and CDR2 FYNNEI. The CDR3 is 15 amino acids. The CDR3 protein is CASSITSGGSNEQFF. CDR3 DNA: TGTGCCAGCAGTATAACTAGCGGGGGAAGCAATGAGCAGTTCTTC.

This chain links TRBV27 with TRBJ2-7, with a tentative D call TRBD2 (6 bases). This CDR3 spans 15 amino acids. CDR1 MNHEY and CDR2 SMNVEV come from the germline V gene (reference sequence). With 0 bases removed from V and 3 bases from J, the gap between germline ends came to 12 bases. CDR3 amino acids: CASSLSTGGIYEQYF. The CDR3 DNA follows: TGTGCCAGCAGTTTATCAACAGGAGGGATCTACGAGCAGTACTTC.

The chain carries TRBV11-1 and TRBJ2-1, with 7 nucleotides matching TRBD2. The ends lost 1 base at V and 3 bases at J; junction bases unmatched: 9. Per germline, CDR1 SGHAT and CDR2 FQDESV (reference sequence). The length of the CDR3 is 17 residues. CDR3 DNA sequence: TGTGCCAGCAGCTTAGACAGGACTAGGAGTCTCTACAATGAGCAGTTCTTC. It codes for CASSLDRTRSLYNEQFF.

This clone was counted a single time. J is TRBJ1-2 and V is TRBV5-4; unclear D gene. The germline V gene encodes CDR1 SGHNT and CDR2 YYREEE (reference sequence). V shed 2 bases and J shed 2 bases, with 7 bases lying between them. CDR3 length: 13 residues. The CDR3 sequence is CASSFPKNYGYTF. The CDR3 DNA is TGTGCCAGCAGCTTCCCAAAAAACTATGGCTACACCTTC. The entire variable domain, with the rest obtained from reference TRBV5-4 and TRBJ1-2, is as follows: ETGVTQSPTHLIKTRGQQVTLRCSSQSGHNTVSWYQQALGQGPQFIFQYYREEENGRGNFPPRFSGLQFPNYSSELNVNALELDDSALYLCASSFPKNYGYTFGSGTRLTVV.

CDR3 protein: CASSLQPSGEQFF. The CDR3 nucleotides read TGTGCCAGCAGCTTGCAGCCGTCAGGTGAGCAGTTCTTC. This chain uses TRBV5-4 with TRBJ2-1; D gene unclear. The length of the CDR3 is 13 residues. CDR1 is SGHNT and CDR2 is YYREEE in the germline V gene (reference sequence). The V end was cut by 1 base, the J end by 9 bases, with 11 bases between. Combining the CDR3 with reference TRBV5-4 and TRBJ2-1 gives the whole variable domain ETGVTQSPTHLIKTRGQQVTLRCSSQSGHNTVSWYQQALGQGPQFIFQYYREEENGRGNFPPRFSGLQFPNYSSELNVNALELDDSALYLCASSLQPSGEQFFGPGTRLTVL.

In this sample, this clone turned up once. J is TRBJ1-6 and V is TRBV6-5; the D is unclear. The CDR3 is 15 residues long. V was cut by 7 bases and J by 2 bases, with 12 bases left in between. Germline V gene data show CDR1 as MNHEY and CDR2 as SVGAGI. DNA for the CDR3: TGTGCCAGCACCGTGGAGGCCCCCTATAATTCACCCCTCCACTTT. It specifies CASTVEAPYNSPLHF.

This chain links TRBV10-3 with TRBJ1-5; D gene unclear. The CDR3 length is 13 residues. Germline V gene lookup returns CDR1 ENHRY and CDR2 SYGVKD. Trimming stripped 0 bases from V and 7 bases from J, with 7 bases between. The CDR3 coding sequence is TGTGCCATCAGTGAGTCAAACTGGCAGCCCCAGCATTTT. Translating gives CAISESNWQPQHF.

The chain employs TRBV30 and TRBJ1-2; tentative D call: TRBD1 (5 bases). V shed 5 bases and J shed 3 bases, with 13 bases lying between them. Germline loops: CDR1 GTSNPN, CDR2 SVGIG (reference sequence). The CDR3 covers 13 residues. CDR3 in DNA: TGTGCCTGGCGTGGGGGGGTCGACTATGGCTACACCTTC. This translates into CAWRGGVDYGYTF.

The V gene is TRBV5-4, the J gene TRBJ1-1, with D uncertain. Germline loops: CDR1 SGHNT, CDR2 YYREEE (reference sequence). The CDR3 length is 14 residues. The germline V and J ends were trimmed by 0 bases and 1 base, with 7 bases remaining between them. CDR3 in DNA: TGTGCCAGCAGCTTGGCGCCGAGGAACACTGAAGCTTTCTTT. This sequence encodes CASSLAPRNTEAFF.

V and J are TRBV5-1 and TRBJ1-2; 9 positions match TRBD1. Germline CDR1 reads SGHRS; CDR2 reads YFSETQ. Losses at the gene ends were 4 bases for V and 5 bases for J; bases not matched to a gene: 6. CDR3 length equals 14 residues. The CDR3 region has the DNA TGCGCCAGCAGCCCCGACGGGACAGGGTATGGCTACACCTTC. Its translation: CASSPDGTGYGYTF.

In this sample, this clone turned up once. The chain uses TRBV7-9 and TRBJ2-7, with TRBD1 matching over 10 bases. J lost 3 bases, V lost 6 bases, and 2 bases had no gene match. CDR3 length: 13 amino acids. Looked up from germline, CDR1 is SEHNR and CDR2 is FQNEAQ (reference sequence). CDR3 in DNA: TGTGCCAGCAGTTGGACAGGGGGCTACGAGCAGTACTTC. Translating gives CASSWTGGYEQYF. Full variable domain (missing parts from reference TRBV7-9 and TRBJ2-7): DTGVSQNPRHKITKRGQNVTFRCDPISEHNRLYWYRQTLGQGPEFLTYFQNEAQLEKSRLLSDRFSAERPKGSFSTLEIQRTEQGDSAMYLCASSWTGGYEQYFGPGTRLTVT.

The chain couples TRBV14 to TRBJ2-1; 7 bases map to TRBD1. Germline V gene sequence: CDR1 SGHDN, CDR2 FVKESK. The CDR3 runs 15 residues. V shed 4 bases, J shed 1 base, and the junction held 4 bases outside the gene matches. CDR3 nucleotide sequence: TGTGCCAGCAGCCTTTCGGGACAGTCCTACAATGAGCAGTTCTTC. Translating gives CASSLSGQSYNEQFF.

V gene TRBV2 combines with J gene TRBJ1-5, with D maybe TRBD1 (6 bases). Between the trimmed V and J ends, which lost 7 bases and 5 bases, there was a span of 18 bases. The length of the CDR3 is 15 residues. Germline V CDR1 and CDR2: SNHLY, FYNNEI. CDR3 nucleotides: TGTGCCAGCAAGAGTTTGGCAGGGGCGGATCAGCCCCAGCATTTT. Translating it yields CASKSLAGADQPQHF.

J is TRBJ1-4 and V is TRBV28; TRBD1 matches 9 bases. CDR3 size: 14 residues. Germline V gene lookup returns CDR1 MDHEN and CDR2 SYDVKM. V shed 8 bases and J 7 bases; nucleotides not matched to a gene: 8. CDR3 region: CASYTGGWGEKLFF. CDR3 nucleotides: TGTGCCAGCTATACAGGGGGCTGGGGTGAAAAACTGTTTTTT.

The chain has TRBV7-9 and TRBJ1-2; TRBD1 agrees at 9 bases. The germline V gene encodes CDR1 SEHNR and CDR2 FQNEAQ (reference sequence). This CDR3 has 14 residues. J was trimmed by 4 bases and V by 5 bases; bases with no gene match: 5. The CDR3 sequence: CASSGQGRAYGYTF. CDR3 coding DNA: TGTGCCAGCAGCGGACAGGGGCGGGCCTATGGCTACACCTTC.

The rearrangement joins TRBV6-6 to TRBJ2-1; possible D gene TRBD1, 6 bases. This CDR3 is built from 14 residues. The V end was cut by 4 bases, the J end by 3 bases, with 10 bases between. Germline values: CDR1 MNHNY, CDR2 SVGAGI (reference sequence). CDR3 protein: CASSWQGNYNEQFF. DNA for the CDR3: TGTGCCAGCAGTTGGCAGGGGAACTACAATGAGCAGTTCTTC.

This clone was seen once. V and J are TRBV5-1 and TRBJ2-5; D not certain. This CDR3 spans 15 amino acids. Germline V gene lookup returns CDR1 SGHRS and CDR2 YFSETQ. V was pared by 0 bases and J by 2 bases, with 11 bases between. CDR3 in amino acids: CASSLARQVQETQYF. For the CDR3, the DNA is TGCGCCAGCAGCTTGGCAAGGCAGGTGCAAGAGACCCAGTACTTC. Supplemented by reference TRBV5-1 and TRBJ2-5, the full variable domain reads KAGVTQTPRYLIKTRGQQVTLSCSPISGHRSVSWYQQTPGQGLQFLFEYFSETQRNKGNFPGRFSGRQFSNSRSEMNVSTLELGDSALYLCASSLARQVQETQYFGPGTRLLVL.

CDR3 region: CASSLDASGPYEQYF. DNA for the CDR3: TGCGCCAGCAGCTTGGATGCTAGCGGGCCCTACGAGCAGTACTTC. The chain recombines TRBV5-1 with TRBJ2-7; 8 bases agree with TRBD2. The CDR3 runs 15 residues. V lost 0 bases to trimming and J lost 2 bases; unmatched junction nucleotides: 4. From germline, CDR1 is SGHRS and CDR2 YFSETQ.

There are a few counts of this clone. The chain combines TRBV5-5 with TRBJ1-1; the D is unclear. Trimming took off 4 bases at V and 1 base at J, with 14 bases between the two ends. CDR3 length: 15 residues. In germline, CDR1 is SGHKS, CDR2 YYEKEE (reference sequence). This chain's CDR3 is CASSKAPGRNTEAFF. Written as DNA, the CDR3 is TGTGCCAGCAGCAAAGCGCCGGGGAGGAACACTGAAGCTTTCTTT. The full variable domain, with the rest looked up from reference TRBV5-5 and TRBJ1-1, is DAGVTQSPTHLIKTRGQQVTLRCSPISGHKSVSWYQQVLGQGPQFIFQYYEKEERGRGNFPDRFSARQFPNYSSELNVNALLLGDSALYLCASSKAPGRNTEAFFGQGTRLTVV.

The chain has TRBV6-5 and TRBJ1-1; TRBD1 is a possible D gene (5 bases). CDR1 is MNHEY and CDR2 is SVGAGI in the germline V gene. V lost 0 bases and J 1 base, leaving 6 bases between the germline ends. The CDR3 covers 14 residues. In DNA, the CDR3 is TGTGCCAGCAGTTACTCGGGGGGGAACACTGAAGCTTTCTTT. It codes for CASSYSGGNTEAFF.

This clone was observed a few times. The CDR3 coding sequence is TGTGCCTGGAGTGTTGGGGACAGGGCCACCTACGAGCAGTACTTC. It yields the protein CAWSVGDRATYEQYF. The rearrangement links TRBV30 to TRBJ2-7; 9 positions agree with TRBD1. CDR3 size: 15 residues. Germline-derived CDR1 and CDR2 are GTSNPN and SVGIG (reference sequence). V was pared by 0 bases and J by 2 bases, with 5 bases of the junction left unmatched.

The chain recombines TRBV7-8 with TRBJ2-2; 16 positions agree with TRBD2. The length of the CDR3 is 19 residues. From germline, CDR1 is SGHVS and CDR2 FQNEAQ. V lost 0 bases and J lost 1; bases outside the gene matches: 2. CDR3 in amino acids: CASSLAGTSGGVNTGELFF. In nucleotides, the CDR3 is TGTGCCAGCAGCTTAGCGGGGACTAGCGGGGGGGTGAACACCGGGGAGCTGTTTTTT.

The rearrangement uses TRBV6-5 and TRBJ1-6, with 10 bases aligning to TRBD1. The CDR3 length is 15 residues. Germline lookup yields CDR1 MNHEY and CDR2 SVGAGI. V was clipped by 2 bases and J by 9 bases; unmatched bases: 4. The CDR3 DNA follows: TGTGCCAGCAGTTACGGCGGACAGGGGGGTTCACCCCTCCACTTT. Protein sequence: CASSYGGQGGSPLHF.

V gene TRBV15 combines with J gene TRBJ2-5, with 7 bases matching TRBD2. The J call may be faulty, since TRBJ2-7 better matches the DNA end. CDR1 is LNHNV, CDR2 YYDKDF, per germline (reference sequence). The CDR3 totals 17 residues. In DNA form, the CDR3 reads TGTGCCACCAGCAGAGATCCCAGACTAGCAGAGTCTAACGAGCAGTACTTC. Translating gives CATSRDPRLAESNEQYF.

CDR3 DNA: TGTGCCAGCAGTCCGAAAGGGGGTGCGGTGGCCAACGTCCTGACTTTC. The encoded protein is CASSPKGGAVANVLTF. The chain employs TRBV6-6 and TRBJ2-6; D might be TRBD1 (6 bases). Germline V gives CDR1 MNHNY, CDR2 SVGAGI (reference sequence). The CDR3 covers 16 residues. Trimming removed 5 bases at V and 6 bases at J, with 17 bases between.